This T cell receptor beta chain was identified during a study of beta chain features in type 1 diabetes. Study results and caveats: Type 1 diabetes patients showed fewer insertions and more deletions at VDJ junctions. In every one of the four CD4+ subsets, TCRB CDR3s were moderately but significantly shorter in Type 1 diabetes patients. A closer apparent resemblance between naive, central memory and Treg TCRB repertoires was seen in patients than in healthy donors.

CDR1 MRHNA and CDR2 SNTAGT come from the germline V gene. This CDR3 has 13 residues. Trimming took 6 bases from V and 5 from J, leaving 11 bases between them. Heparinised blood was drawn once per donor, averaging around 120 mL. In all sorted populations, purity surpassed 95%. The isolated RNA, all of it, was reverse transcribed, so expressed TCRB transcripts were what got sequenced. Using immunoSEQ multiplex PCR, the repertoire was profiled, and TCRdb retains in-frame clones only, with some absent. The sample records about 400,000 clones, around 13% being singletons. This clone was seen only a few times. Its antigen is as yet unknown.

This TCR was recovered from a woman under 30 with type 1 diabetes. Sequenced: naive CD4+ T cells from blood. The J gene is TRBJ1-5, the V gene TRBV6-4; no clear D gene. Here the CDR3 DNA reads TGTGCCAGCAGCGCAGAATTGGATCAGCCCCAGCATTTT. Translating it yields CASSAELDQPQHF.